These T cell receptor beta chains were read from a single sample in a study of blood T cell repertoires in COVID-19. Sequenced by immunoSEQ multiplex PCR; TCRdb stores in-frame clones only, minus some. Of more than 150,000 clones in the sample, almost 90% were seen once. The sequenced sample was peripheral blood. The receptors were gathered from a man aged 50 to 59 with acute or convalescent COVID-19. Both conserved end residues are part of each CDR3. The D gene is left open where the match is weak. Size is omitted from some rows. Given values are once, few, many or a class for expanded clones.

CDR3 protein: CASSVSSGEYNEQFF
CDR3 DNA: TGTGCCAGCAGCGTATCTAGCGGGGAGTACAATGAGCAGTTCTTC
clone size: once
V gene: TRBV9
J gene: TRBJ2-1
D gene: TRBD2

CDR3 protein: CATSERTGGSPQHF
CDR3 DNA: TGTGCCACCAGTGAGCGGACAGGGGGCTCGCCCCAGCATTTT
clone size: .
V gene: TRBV24-1
J gene: TRBJ1-5
D gene: TRBD1

CDR3 protein: CASSQADQPQHF
CDR3 DNA: TGTGCCAGCAGCCAAGCCGATCAGCCCCAGCATTTT
clone size: few
V gene: TRBV4-2
J gene: TRBJ1-5
D gene: .

CDR3 protein: CASSMGTLRTDTQYF
CDR3 DNA: TGTGCCAGTAGTATGGGGACACTTCGCACAGATACGCAGTATTTT
clone size: .
V gene: TRBV19
J gene: TRBJ2-3
D gene: .

CDR3 protein: CASSQGALVGQGVYEQFF
CDR3 DNA: TGCGCCAGCAGCCAAGGAGCTTTGGTGGGACAGGGGGTCTATGAGCAGTTCTTC
clone size: .
V gene: TRBV4-3
J gene: TRBJ2-1
D gene: TRBD1

CDR3 protein: CSVRDYNEQFF
CDR3 DNA: TGCAGCGTGCGGGACTACAATGAGCAGTTCTTC
clone size: .
V gene: TRBV29-1
J gene: TRBJ2-1
D gene: .

CDR3 protein: CASSFRPSGAYNEQFF
CDR3 DNA: TGTGCCAGCAGCTTCCGCCCTAGCGGGGCCTACAATGAGCAGTTCTTC
clone size: few
V gene: TRBV7-2
J gene: TRBJ2-1
D gene: TRBD2

CDR3 protein: CASSLAGSGRTDTQYF
CDR3 DNA: TGTGCCAGCAGCTTAGCCGGTAGCGGGCGCACAGATACGCAGTATTTT
clone size: many
V gene: TRBV7-9
J gene: TRBJ2-3
D gene: TRBD2

CDR3 protein: CASSIWGLNTEAFF
CDR3 DNA: TGTGCCAGTAGTATTTGGGGCTTGAACACTGAAGCTTTCTTT
clone size: .
V gene: TRBV19
J gene: TRBJ1-1
D gene: .

CDR3 protein: CASSLTGLSGNTIYF
CDR3 DNA: TGTGCCAGCAGCCTAACAGGCCTCTCTGGAAACACCATATATTTT
clone size: .
V gene: TRBV27
J gene: TRBJ1-3
D gene: .

CDR3 protein: CASSTGLKIEQFF
CDR3 DNA: TGTGCCAGCAGCACGGGACTTAAAATCGAGCAGTTCTTC
clone size: .
V gene: TRBV7-8
J gene: TRBJ2-1
D gene: .

CDR3 protein: CASSYPGNTIYF
CDR3 DNA: TGTGCCAGCAGCTACCCGGGGAACACCATATATTTT
clone size: .
V gene: TRBV5-6
J gene: TRBJ1-3
D gene: .

CDR3 protein: CASSAIGGGMRGQPQHF
CDR3 DNA: TGTGCCAGCAGTGCCATCGGGGGGGGGATGCGAGGCCAGCCCCAGCATTTT
clone size: .
V gene: TRBV6-1
J gene: TRBJ1-5
D gene: .

CDR3 protein: CASSLGGPINEQFF
CDR3 DNA: TGTGCCAGCAGCTTGGGAGGGCCAATCAATGAGCAGTTCTTC
clone size: .
V gene: TRBV7-2
J gene: TRBJ2-1
D gene: TRBD2

CDR3 protein: CASTRQTNTGELFF
CDR3 DNA: TGTGCCAGCACACGACAGACGAACACCGGGGAGCTGTTTTTT
clone size: .
V gene: TRBV2
J gene: TRBJ2-2
D gene: .

CDR3 protein: CASSLAGLKTQYF
CDR3 DNA: TGTGCCAGCAGCTTGGCTGGGCTGAAGACCCAGTACTTC
clone size: .
V gene: TRBV5-4
J gene: TRBJ2-5
D gene: .

CDR3 protein: CASSFGQGTYGYTF
CDR3 DNA: TGTGCCAGCAGTTTCGGGCAGGGAACCTATGGCTACACCTTC
clone size: once
V gene: TRBV28
J gene: TRBJ1-2
D gene: .

CDR3 protein: CASSQGDLAGVQDTQYF
CDR3 DNA: TGCGCCAGCAGCCAAGGGGACCTAGCGGGGGTGCAAGATACGCAGTATTTT
clone size: .
V gene: TRBV4-1
J gene: TRBJ2-3
D gene: TRBD2

CDR3 protein: CASSPLDRIGGYTF
CDR3 DNA: TGTGCCAGCAGCCCGTTGGACAGGATTGGTGGCTACACCTTC
clone size: .
V gene: TRBV3-1/TRBV3-2
J gene: TRBJ1-2
D gene: TRBD1

CDR3 protein: CASSKGGQGVSETQYF
CDR3 DNA: TGCGCCAGCAGCAAGGGGGGACAGGGTGTCTCAGAGACCCAGTACTTC
clone size: .
V gene: TRBV5-1
J gene: TRBJ2-5
D gene: TRBD1

CDR3 protein: CASSSAGPGQETQYF
CDR3 DNA: TGTGCCAGCAGTTCGGCGGGGCCGGGGCAAGAGACCCAGTACTTC
clone size: .
V gene: TRBV28
J gene: TRBJ2-5
D gene: .

CDR3 protein: CASRLYGLAGGPSSYNEQFF
CDR3 DNA: TGTGCCAGCAGGCTGTACGGACTAGCGGGAGGGCCGAGCTCCTACAATGAGCAGTTCTTC
clone size: once
V gene: TRBV27
J gene: TRBJ2-1
D gene: TRBD2

CDR3 protein: CASSSYTDTQYF
CDR3 DNA: TGTGCCAGCAGTTCCTATACAGATACGCAGTATTTT
clone size: .
V gene: TRBV27
J gene: TRBJ2-3
D gene: .

CDR3 protein: CASREGPGNSPLHF
CDR3 DNA: TGTGCCAGCAGAGAAGGGCCCGGGAATTCACCCCTCCACTTT
clone size: few
V gene: TRBV6-1
J gene: TRBJ1-6
D gene: .

CDR3 protein: CASSQLGTNQPQHF
CDR3 DNA: TGTGCCAGCAGCCAGCTGGGCACTAATCAGCCCCAGCATTTT
clone size: once
V gene: TRBV6-6
J gene: TRBJ1-5
D gene: .

CDR3 protein: CASTLNRDYGYTF
CDR3 DNA: TGTGCCAGTACCCTTAACAGGGACTATGGCTACACCTTC
clone size: once
V gene: TRBV19
J gene: TRBJ1-2
D gene: .

CDR3 protein: CASSQTKGAGLLAGNTIYF
CDR3 DNA: TGTGCCAGCAGTCAGACGAAGGGCGCAGGGTTGTTAGCTGGAAACACCATATATTTT
clone size: .
V gene: TRBV7-9
J gene: TRBJ1-3
D gene: .